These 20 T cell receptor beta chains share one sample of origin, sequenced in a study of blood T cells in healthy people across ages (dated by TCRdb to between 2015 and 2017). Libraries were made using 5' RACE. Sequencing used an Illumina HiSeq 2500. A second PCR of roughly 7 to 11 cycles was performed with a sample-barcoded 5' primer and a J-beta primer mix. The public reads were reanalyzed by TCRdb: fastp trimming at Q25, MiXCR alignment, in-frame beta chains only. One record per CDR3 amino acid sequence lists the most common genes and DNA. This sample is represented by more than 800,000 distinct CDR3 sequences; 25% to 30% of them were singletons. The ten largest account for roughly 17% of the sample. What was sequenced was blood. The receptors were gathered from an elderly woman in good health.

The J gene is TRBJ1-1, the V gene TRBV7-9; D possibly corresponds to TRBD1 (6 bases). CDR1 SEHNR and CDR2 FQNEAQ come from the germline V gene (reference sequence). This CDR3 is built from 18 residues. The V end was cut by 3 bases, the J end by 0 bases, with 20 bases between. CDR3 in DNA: TGTGCCAGCAGCTTTTCTTGGGGGGGCCGTAGTATGAACACTGAAGCTTTCTTT. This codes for CASSFSWGGRSMNTEAFF.

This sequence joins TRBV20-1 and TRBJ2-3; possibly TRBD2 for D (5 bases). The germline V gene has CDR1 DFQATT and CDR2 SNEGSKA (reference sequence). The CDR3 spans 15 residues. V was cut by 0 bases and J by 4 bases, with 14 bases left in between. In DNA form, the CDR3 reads TGCAGTGCTAGAGATACGGGGAGACACGCAGATACGCAGTATTTT. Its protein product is CSARDTGRHADTQYF.

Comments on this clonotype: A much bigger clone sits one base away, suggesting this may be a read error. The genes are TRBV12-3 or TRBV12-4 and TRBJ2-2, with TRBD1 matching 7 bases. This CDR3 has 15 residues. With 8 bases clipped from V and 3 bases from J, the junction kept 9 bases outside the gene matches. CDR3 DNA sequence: TGTGCCAGCCTAATGAGGCAGGGGGACACCGGGGAGCTGTTTTTT. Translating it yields CASLMRQGDTGELFF.

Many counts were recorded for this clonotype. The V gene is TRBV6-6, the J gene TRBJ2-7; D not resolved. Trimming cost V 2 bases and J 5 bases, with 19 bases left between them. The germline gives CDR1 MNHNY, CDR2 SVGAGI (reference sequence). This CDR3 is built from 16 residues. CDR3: CASSYRQPVFDHEQYF. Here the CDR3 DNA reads TGTGCCAGCAGTTACCGCCAACCGGTCTTCGACCACGAGCAGTACTTC.

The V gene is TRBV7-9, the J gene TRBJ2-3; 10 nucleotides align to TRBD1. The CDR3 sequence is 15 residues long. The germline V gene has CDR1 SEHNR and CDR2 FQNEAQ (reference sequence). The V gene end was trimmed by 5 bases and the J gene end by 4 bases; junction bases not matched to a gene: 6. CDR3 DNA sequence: TGTGCCAGCAGCCGACAGGGGGCGTCGGCAGATACGCAGTATTTT. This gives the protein CASSRQGASADTQYF.

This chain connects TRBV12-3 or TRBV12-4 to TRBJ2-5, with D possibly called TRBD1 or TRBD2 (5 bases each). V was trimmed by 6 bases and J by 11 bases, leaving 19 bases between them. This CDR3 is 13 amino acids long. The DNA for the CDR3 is TGTGCCAGCAGCTGGGGACCAGAGGATGAGCAGTACTTC. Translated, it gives CASSWGPEDEQYF.

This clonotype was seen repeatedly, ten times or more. The CDR3 loop reads CASSEGGGQSYGYTF. CDR3 nucleotides: TGTGCCAGCAGCGAGGGGGGGGGCCAATCTTATGGCTACACCTTC. This chain links TRBV7-2 with TRBJ1-2; the D gene is possibly TRBD1 (6 bases). Germline CDR1 SGHTA, CDR2 FQGNSA. The CDR3 extends over 15 amino acids. Deletions cut 5 bases from V and 5 bases from J, with 18 bases between.

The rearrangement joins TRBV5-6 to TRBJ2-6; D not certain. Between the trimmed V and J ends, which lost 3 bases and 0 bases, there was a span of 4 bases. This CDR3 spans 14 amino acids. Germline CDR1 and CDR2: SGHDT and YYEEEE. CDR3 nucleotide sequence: TGTGCCAGCAGCTCGGCCTCTGGGGCCAACGTCCTGACTTTC. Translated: CASSSASGANVLTF.

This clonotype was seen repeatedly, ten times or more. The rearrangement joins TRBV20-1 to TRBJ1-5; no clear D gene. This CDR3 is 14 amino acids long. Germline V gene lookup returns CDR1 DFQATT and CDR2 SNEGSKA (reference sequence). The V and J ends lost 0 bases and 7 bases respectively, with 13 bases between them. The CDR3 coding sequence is TGCAGTGCTAGAGAGCGCCGGCCGGAACAGCCCCAGCATTTT. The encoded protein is CSARERRPEQPQHF.

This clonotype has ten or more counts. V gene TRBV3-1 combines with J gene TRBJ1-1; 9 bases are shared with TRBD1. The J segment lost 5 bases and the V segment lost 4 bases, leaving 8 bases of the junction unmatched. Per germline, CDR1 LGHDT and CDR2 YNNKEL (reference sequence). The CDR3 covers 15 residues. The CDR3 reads CASSRTGTGYTEAFF. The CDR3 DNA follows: TGTGCCAGCAGCCGCACCGGGACAGGGTATACTGAAGCTTTCTTT. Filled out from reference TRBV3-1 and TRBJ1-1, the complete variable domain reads DTAVSQTPKYLVTQMGNDKSIKCEQNLGHDTMYWYKQDSKKFLKIMFSYNNKELIINETVPNRFSPKSPDKAHLNLHINSLELGDSAVYFCASSRTGTGYTEAFFGQGTRLTVV.

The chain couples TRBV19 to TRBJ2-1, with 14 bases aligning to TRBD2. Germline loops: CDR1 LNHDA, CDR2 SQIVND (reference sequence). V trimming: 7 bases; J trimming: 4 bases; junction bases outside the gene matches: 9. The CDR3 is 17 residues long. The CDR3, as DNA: TGTGCCAGTAAGGCCGCATGGACTAGCGGGGGGTACAATGAGCAGTTCTTC. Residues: CASKAAWTSGGYNEQFF.

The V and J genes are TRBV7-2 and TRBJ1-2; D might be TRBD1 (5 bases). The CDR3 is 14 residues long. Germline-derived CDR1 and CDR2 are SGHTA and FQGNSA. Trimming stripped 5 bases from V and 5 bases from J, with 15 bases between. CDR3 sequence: CASSTNGAGYGYTF. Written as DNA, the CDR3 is TGTGCCAGCAGCACAAACGGGGCGGGATATGGCTACACCTTC.

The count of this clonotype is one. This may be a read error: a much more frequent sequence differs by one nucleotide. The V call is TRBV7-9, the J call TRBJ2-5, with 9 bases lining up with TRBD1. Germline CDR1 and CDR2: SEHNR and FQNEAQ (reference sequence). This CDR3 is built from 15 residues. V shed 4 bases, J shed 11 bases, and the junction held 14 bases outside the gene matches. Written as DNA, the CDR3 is TGTGCCAGCAGCTCCCGAGGGACAGGGAGCCATGAGCAGTACTTC. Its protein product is CASSSRGTGSHEQYF.

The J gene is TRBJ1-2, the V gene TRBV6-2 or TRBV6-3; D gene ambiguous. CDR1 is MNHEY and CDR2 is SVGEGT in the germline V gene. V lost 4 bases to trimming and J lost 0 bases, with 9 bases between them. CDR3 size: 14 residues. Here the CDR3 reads CASSSIGSNYGYTF. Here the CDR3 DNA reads TGTGCCAGCAGTTCTATAGGTTCTAACTATGGCTACACCTTC.

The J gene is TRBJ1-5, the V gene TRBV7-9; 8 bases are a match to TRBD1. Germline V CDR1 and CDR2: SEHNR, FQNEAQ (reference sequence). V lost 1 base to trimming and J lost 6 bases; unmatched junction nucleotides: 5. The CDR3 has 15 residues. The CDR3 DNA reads TGTGCCAGCAGCTTAGGAGCAGGGGGCACTCAGCCCCAGCATTTT. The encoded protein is CASSLGAGGTQPQHF. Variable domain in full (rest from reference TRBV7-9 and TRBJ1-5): DTGVSQNPRHKITKRGQNVTFRCDPISEHNRLYWYRQTLGQGPEFLTYFQNEAQLEKSRLLSDRFSAERPKGSFSTLEIQRTEQGDSAMYLCASSLGAGGTQPQHFGDGTRLSIL.

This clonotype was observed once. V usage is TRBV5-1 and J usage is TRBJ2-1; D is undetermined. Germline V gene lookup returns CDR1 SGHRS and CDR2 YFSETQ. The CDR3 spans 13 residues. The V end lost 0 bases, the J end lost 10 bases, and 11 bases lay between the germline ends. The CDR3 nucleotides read TGCGCCAGCAGCTTGGAGGGCCAGTGGGAGCAGTTCTTC. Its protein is CASSLEGQWEQFF.

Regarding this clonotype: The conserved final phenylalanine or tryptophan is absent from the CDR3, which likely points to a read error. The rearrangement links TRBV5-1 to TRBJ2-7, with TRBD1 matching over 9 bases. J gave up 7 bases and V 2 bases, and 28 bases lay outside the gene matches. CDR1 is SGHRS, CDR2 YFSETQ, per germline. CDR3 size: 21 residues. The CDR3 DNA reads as TGCGCCAGCAGCTTCCCCAACGGGACAGGGATTCGGATAGGCTGGTACAATGAGCAGTACTCC. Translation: CASSFPNGTGIRIGWYNEQYS.

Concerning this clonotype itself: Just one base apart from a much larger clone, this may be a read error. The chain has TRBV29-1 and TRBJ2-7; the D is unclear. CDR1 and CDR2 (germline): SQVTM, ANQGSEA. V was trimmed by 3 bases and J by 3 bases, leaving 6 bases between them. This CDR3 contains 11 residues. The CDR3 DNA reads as TGCAGCGTTGACACGGGCTACGAGCAGTACTTC. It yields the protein CSVDTGYEQYF.

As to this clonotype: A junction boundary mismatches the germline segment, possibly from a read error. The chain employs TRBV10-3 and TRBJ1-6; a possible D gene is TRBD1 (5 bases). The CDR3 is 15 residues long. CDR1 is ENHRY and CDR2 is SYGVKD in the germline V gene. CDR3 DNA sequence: TGTGCCACCAGTGAGTCTCAGGGCGGGCCTTCACCCCTCCACTTT. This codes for CATSESQGGPSPLHF.

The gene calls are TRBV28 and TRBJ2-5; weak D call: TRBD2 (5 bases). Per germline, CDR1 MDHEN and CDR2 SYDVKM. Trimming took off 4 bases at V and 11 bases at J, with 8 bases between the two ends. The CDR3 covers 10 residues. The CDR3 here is CASSSGGQYF. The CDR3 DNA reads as TGTGCCAGCAGTTCCGGCGGGCAGTACTTC.